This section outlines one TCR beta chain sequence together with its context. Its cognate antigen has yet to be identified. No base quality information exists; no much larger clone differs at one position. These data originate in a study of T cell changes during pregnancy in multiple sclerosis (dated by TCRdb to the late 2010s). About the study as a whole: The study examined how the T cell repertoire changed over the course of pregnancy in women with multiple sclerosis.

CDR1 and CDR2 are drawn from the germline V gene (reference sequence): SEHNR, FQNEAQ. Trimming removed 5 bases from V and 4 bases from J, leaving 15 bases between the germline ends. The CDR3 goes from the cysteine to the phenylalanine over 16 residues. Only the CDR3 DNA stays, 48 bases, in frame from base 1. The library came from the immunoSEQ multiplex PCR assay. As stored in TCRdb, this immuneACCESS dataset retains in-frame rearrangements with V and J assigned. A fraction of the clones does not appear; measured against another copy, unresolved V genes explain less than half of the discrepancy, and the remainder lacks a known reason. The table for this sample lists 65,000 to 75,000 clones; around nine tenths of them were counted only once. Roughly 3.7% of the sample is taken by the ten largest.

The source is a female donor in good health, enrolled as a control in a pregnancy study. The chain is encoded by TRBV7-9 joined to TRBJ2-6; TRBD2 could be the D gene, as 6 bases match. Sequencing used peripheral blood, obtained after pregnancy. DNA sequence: TGTGCCAGCAGCCCCTGGGGGGAAGGAGGGGCCAACGTCCTGACTTTC. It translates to CASSPWGEGGANVLTF.